Following are 19 T cell receptor beta chains from one sample sequenced in a study of T cell changes during pregnancy in multiple sclerosis. Sequencing used immunoSEQ multiplex PCR; TCRdb keeps in-frame clones, though not all of them. The sample holds roughly 72,000 clones; more than 90% are singletons and the top ten take roughly 0.21%. The source was CD4+ T cells from peripheral blood mononuclear cells, collected before pregnancy. The receptors originated from a female donor with multiple sclerosis, enrolled in a pregnancy study.

The chain combines TRBV5-1 with TRBJ2-1; the match to TRBD2 covers 9 bases. The length of the CDR3 is 16 residues. Germline values: CDR1 SGHRS, CDR2 YFSETQ. J was trimmed by 2 bases and V by 5 bases; bases with no gene match: 8. CDR3 loop: CASSKASGAAYNEQFF. DNA of the CDR3: TGCGCCAGCAGTAAAGCTAGCGGGGCCGCCTACAATGAGCAGTTCTTC.

The chain couples TRBV15 to TRBJ2-7; perhaps TRBD1 as D (7 bases). This CDR3 spans 14 amino acids. Per the germline V gene, CDR1 is LNHNV and CDR2 is YYDKDF (reference sequence). V lost 5 bases, J lost 7 bases, and 18 bases lay in between. CDR3 in DNA: TGTGCCACCAGCTGGGGACTCGCAGGGGGAGAGCAGTACTTC. It encodes CATSWGLAGGEQYF.

The chain links TRBV10-3 to TRBJ2-3, with D perhaps matching TRBD2 (6 bases). Germline CDR1 is ENHRY and CDR2 is SYGVKD. The CDR3 runs to 14 residues. V gave up 2 bases and J gave up 7 bases, with 13 bases separating them. CDR3 sequence reads: CAISEPSERNTQYF. CDR3 bases: TGTGCCATCAGTGAGCCTAGCGAAAGAAATACGCAGTATTTT.

This chain joins TRBV18 and TRBJ1-5; D remains ambiguous. Trimming cost V 3 bases and J 3 bases, with 9 bases left between them. Germline values: CDR1 KGHSH, CDR2 LQKENI. This CDR3 has 14 amino acids. The CDR3 reads CASSPSQYNQPQHF. CDR3 DNA sequence: TGTGCCAGCTCACCGTCCCAGTACAATCAGCCCCAGCATTTT. Variable domain in full (rest from reference TRBV18 and TRBJ1-5): NAGVMQNPRHLVRRRGQEARLRCSPMKGHSHVYWYRQLPEEGLKFMVYLQKENIIDESGMPKERFSAEFPKEGPSILRIQQVVRGDSAAYFCASSPSQYNQPQHFGDGTRLSIL.

The chain combines TRBV7-6 with TRBJ2-7; weak D call: TRBD1 (6 bases). Germline V gene sequence: CDR1 SGHVS, CDR2 FNYEAQ. The CDR3 sequence is 13 residues long. With 5 bases removed from V and 7 bases from J, the gap between germline ends came to 15 bases. The CDR3 reads CASSPRVRGEQYF. Written as DNA, the CDR3 is TGTGCCAGCAGCCCAAGGGTCAGGGGAGAGCAGTACTTC. Together with reference TRBV7-6 and TRBJ2-7, the CDR3 gives the full variable domain: GAGVSQSPRYKVTKRGQDVALRCDPISGHVSLYWYRQALGQGPEFLTYFNYEAQQDKSGLPNDRFSAERPEGSISTLTIQRTEQRDSAMYRCASSPRVRGEQYFGPGTRLTVT.

In its sample, this clone was seen once. The chain links TRBV2 to TRBJ1-1, with TRBD1 identical over 7 bases. The CDR3 extends over 13 amino acids. Trimming cost V 8 bases and J 3 bases; bases outside gene matches: 6. Per the germline V gene, CDR1 is SNHLY and CDR2 is FYNNEI. The CDR3 loop reads CASGSRGDTEAFF. The CDR3 DNA sequence: TGTGCCAGCGGGAGCAGGGGGGACACTGAAGCTTTCTTT.

This chain links TRBV15 with TRBJ2-1; D is unclear. This CDR3 contains 11 residues. The germline CDR1 and CDR2 sequences are LNHNV and YYDKDF (reference sequence). V lost 1 base to trimming and J lost 8 bases, with 3 bases between them. The CDR3 DNA follows: TGTGCCACCAGCAGAGCGGATGAGCAGTTCTTC. This codes for CATSRADEQFF.

The J gene is TRBJ2-5, the V gene TRBV28; TRBD1 is a possible D gene (6 bases). CDR3 length: 15 amino acids. Trimming pared 2 bases from V and 2 bases from J, leaving 12 bases between. Germline V gene data show CDR1 as MDHEN and CDR2 as SYDVKM. DNA for the CDR3: TGTGCCAGCAGTTTAAGTACAGGGTTTCAAGAGACCCAGTACTTC. It yields the protein CASSLSTGFQETQYF.

The chain is built from TRBV6-6 and TRBJ1-4; 8 nucleotides align to TRBD1. CDR3 length: 14 residues. Germline-derived CDR1 and CDR2 are MNHNY and SVGAGI (reference sequence). V shed 5 bases, J shed 5 bases, and the junction held 4 bases outside the gene matches. CDR3 coding DNA: TGTGCCAGCAGTCAGGGGGCGTTGAATGAAAAACTGTTTTTT. Translated, it gives CASSQGALNEKLFF.

The V gene is TRBV28, the J gene TRBJ1-1; no reliable D call. CDR3 length: 14 residues. Per the germline V gene, CDR1 is MDHEN and CDR2 is SYDVKM. V shed 5 bases and J shed 5 bases, with 15 bases lying between them. This chain's CDR3 is CASSLRAGGTEAFF. In nucleotides, the CDR3 is TGTGCCAGCAGTCTTCGGGCGGGAGGAACTGAAGCTTTCTTT.

The CDR3 region has the DNA TGCGCCAGCAGCCAAGAAGGAGGCCCTGGAAACACCATATATTTT. Translation: CASSQEGGPGNTIYF. The chain joins TRBV4-1 to TRBJ1-3; D is ambiguous. In germline, CDR1 is MGHRA, CDR2 YSYEKL. The CDR3 has 15 amino acids. V was clipped by 0 bases and J by 2 bases, with 8 bases between them.

This clone has more than one count but fewer than ten. The gene calls are TRBV7-9 and TRBJ1-1, with 7 bases identical to TRBD1. From germline, CDR1 is SEHNR and CDR2 FQNEAQ (reference sequence). The CDR3 loop spans 13 amino acids. The junction had 6 bases not matched to a gene; V was cut back by 5 bases and J by 6 bases. CDR3 sequence reads: CASSNPTGAEAFF. The DNA for the CDR3 is TGTGCCAGCAGCAACCCCACAGGGGCTGAAGCTTTCTTT.

The chain couples TRBV2 to TRBJ2-3; 8 nucleotides line up with TRBD2. Germline assignment: CDR1 SNHLY and CDR2 FYNNEI. This CDR3 is built from 13 residues. Germline trimming cut 5 bases from V and 8 bases from J; bases unmatched to any gene: 6. This CDR3 is CASSSAGGGTQYF. The CDR3 nucleotides read TGTGCCAGCAGTTCCGCCGGGGGGGGTACGCAGTATTTT.

Here the CDR3 reads CASSLEPGHLYEQYF. The CDR3 region has the DNA TGCGCCAGCAGCTTGGAGCCGGGACACCTCTACGAGCAGTACTTC. The V and J genes are TRBV5-1 and TRBJ2-7, with a weak D call TRBD1 (6 bases). V was clipped by 0 bases and J by 3 bases, with 13 bases between them. Germline values: CDR1 SGHRS, CDR2 YFSETQ. The CDR3 consists of 15 residues.

V and J are TRBV5-4 and TRBJ2-4, with 7 bases identical to TRBD1. The germline CDR1 and CDR2 sequences are SGHNT and YYREEE (reference sequence). V trimming: 2 bases; J trimming: 1 base; junction bases outside the gene matches: 0. This CDR3 region has 14 residues. The CDR3: CASSLQGAKNIQYF. The CDR3 DNA is TGTGCCAGCAGCTTACAGGGGGCCAAAAACATTCAGTACTTC.

The chain employs TRBV7-3 and TRBJ2-1; TRBD2 is a possible D gene (5 bases). The CDR3 spans 17 residues. The V gene lost 5 bases and the J gene lost 5 bases, with 22 bases spanning the gap. Germline loops: CDR1 SGHTA, CDR2 FQGTGA. The CDR3 loop is CASSPLSRVNADNEQFF. In DNA, the CDR3 is TGTGCCAGCAGCCCCCTTTCGAGGGTTAATGCTGACAATGAGCAGTTCTTC.

The V and J genes are TRBV19 and TRBJ1-4; 9 nucleotides match TRBD1. This CDR3 comprises 13 residues. Germline lookup yields CDR1 LNHDA and CDR2 SQIVND (reference sequence). After removal of 8 bases from V and 7 bases from J, the junction contained 5 bases not matched to a gene. As DNA, the CDR3 is TGTGCCAGTTCCGGGACAGGGCGTGAAAAACTGTTTTTT. Its protein product is CASSGTGREKLFF.

This clone occurred once. J is TRBJ2-2 and V is TRBV5-1; 11 nucleotides agree with TRBD2. Germline V gene sequence: CDR1 SGHRS, CDR2 YFSETQ. The CDR3 is 16 amino acids. Trimming took 3 bases from V and 1 from J; bases not matched to a gene: 2. This CDR3 is CASSSGLAGNTGELFF. CDR3 coding DNA: TGCGCCAGCAGCTCCGGACTAGCGGGGAACACCGGGGAGCTGTTTTTT.

The chain joins TRBV5-1 to TRBJ2-7; 7 bases agree with TRBD1. Per germline, CDR1 SGHRS and CDR2 YFSETQ. V dropped 5 bases and J dropped 2; count of bases not matched to a gene: 4. The CDR3 spans 13 residues. In nucleotides, the CDR3 is TGCGCCAGCAGTCCAGGGGGACCCTACGAGCAGTACTTC. It encodes CASSPGGPYEQYF.